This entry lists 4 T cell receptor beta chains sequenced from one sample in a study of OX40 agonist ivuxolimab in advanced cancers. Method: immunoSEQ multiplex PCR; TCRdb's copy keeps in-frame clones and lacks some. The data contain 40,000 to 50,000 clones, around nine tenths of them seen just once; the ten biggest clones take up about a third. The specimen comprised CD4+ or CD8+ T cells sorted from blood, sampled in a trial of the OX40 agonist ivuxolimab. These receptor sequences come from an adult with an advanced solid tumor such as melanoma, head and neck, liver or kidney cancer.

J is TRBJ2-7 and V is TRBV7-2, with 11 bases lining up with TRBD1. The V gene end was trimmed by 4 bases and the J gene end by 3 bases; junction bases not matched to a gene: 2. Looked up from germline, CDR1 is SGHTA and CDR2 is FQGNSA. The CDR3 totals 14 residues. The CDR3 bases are TGTGCCAGCAGCTCGGGACAGGGGGACTACGAGCAGTACTTC. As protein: CASSSGQGDYEQYF. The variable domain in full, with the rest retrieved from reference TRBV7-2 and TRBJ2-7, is GAGVSQSPSNKVTEKGKDVELRCDPISGHTALYWYRQSLGQGLEFLIYFQGNSAPDKSGLPSDRFSAERTGGSVSTLTIQRTQQEDSAVYLCASSSGQGDYEQYFGPGTRLTVT.

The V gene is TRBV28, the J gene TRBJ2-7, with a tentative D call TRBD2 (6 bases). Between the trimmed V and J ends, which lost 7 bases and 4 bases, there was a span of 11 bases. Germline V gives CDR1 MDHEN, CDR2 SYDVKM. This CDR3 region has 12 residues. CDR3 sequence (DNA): TGTGCCAGCATGTCCGGGGGTTACGAGCAGTACTTC. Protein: CASMSGGYEQYF.

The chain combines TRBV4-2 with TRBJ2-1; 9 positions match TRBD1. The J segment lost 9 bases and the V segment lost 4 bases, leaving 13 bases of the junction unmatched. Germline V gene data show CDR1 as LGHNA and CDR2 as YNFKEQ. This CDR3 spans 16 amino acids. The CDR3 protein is CASSPSWLGQGGEQFF. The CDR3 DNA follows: TGTGCCAGCAGCCCTTCATGGCTGGGACAGGGTGGTGAGCAGTTCTTC.

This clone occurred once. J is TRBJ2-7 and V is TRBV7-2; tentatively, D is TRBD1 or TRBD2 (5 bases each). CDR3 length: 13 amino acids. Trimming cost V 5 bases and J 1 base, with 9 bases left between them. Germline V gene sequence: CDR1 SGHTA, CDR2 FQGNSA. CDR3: CASSQGRSYEQYF. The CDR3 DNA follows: TGTGCCAGCAGCCAGGGACGGTCCTACGAGCAGTACTTC.